This TCR beta chain stems from a study of cytomegalovirus exposure and HLA in healthy donors. On the study more broadly: Drawn from HLA-typed donors, some 80 million unique TCRs were held in an early data release.

General observations from the study: TCR beta V- and J-gene trimming, according to a later analysis, was linked to a missense DCLRE1C variant. The Asian-associated ancestry cluster reportedly had fewer N-insertions than the approximately 700-donor mean in a later analysis. Per a prior analysis, the majority of TCR beta V segments were productive roughly 90% or roughly 30% of the time.

The germline V gene encodes CDR1 MDHEN and CDR2 SYDVKM. The length of the CDR3 is 11 residues. Primers for the PCR totalled 60 Vbeta and 13 Jbeta. Data came from immunoSEQ multiplex PCR; TCRdb stores just in-frame clones and leaves some out. In the table there are around 110,000 clones, over 70% of which are singletons. As concerns this clone: As yet, its antigen is unknown. One end of the junction is discordant with germline, which a read error may explain.

This chain links TRBV28 with TRBJ1-5; D unresolved. This TCR was sampled from a woman between 18 and 29 years old in good health and CMV-seronegative. Specimen: PBMCs. The CDR3 is CASSFRDMRNF. DNA of the CDR3: TGTGCCAGCAGTTTTCGTGACATGAGAAATTTT.